This TCR beta chain originates from a study of T cell repertoires in cytomegalovirus infection. About the research overall: In public TCR beta signatures, there were indications of both CMV infection and matching HLA type. Study-level points and caveats: Carriers of CMV and the relevant HLA type were discriminated by public TCR beta frequency. There were HLA-C-restricted CMV-specific TCR beta clonotypes dominating the ex vivo response.

CDR3 length equals 12 residues. Germline CDR1 PRHDT, CDR2 FYEKMQ (reference sequence). The V gene lost 3 bases and the J gene lost 10 bases, with 10 bases spanning the gap. Notes on this clonotype: Antigen: not known.

TCRdb recomputed calls from the reads with MiXCR, one row per CDR3 protein. The sample lists fewer than 550,000 distinct CDR3 sequences, more than 15% occurring once. This TCR was recovered from a human donor in good health (CMV status not recorded). Some clones in this sample may be carry-over from other donors' samples. The material sequenced was CD8+ T cells from PBMCs. The chain joins TRBV13 to TRBJ2-1; D gene unclear. In DNA form, the CDR3 reads TGTGCCAGCAGCTTGAGCGAGTGGGAGCAGTTCTTC. Its translation is CASSLSEWEQFF.